This TCR beta chain was retrieved from a study of blood T cell repertoires in COVID-19. There are 16 residues in the CDR3. Germline V CDR1 and CDR2: SGHNT, YENEEA. Trimming took 5 bases from V and 6 from J, leaving 20 bases between them. This clone was observed a single time. The data were produced by immunoSEQ multiplex PCR, yet TCRdb's version contains in-frame clones alone and is incomplete. Of a few hundred thousand clones in the sample, approximately 90% were seen once. The sequenced sample was PBMCs or T cells enriched from blood (not recorded which). The chain combines TRBV11-3 with TRBJ2-1; tentative D call: TRBD1 (5 bases). The clonotype comes from a woman aged 18-35 years who had recovered from COVID-19. DNA of the CDR3: TGTGCCAGCAGCGCCTCCCCAGGGTCCGTCCTCAATGAGCAGTTCTTC. It yields the protein CASSASPGSVLNEQFF.